This T cell receptor (beta chain) was sequenced in a study of CD8+ T cells in alopecia areata. Study details: Each of the treated patients was given oral tofacitinib, 5 to 10 mg twice daily, for moderate-to-severe alopecia areata.

General study points: Clonality exceeded that of normal scalp in lesional scalp, most notably in alopecia totalis/universalis. Possibly because of HLA-related factors, TCR sharing was less clear across patients than in mice. Alphabeta T cells residing in normal skin are also sequenced in scalp samples.

Sequencing used cDNA as its template, made by extracting RNA and reverse transcribing it. Method: immunoSEQ multiplex PCR; TCRdb's copy keeps in-frame clones and lacks some. The sample shows some 9,800 clones, around 67% of them seen only once. Those with alopecia areata gave lesional scalp punch biopsies and peripheral blood. J was trimmed by 6 bases and V by 5 bases; bases with no gene match: 6. From germline, CDR1 is SGHTA and CDR2 FQGNSA. This CDR3 is 14 amino acids long. Concerning this clone: Its antigen is not identified.

The clonotype comes from a human donor with alopecia areata. The V and J genes are TRBV7-2 and TRBJ2-1; TRBD2 aligns across 8 bases. The sample comprised skin. The CDR3 DNA is TGTGCCAGCAGCCCCGGACTAGCCAGCAATGAGCAGTTCTTC. As protein: CASSPGLASNEQFF.